One and the same sample provided the 23 T cell receptor beta chains below, sequenced in a study of T cell responses to AZD1222 COVID-19 vaccine. The repertoire was sequenced with immunoSEQ multiplex PCR; TCRdb's copy has only in-frame clones and lacks some. The sample records about 120,000 clones, roughly 86% being singletons. Sequences were derived from peripheral blood, sampled 28 days after the second AZD1222 dose. These receptors were taken from an adult who received the AZD1222 COVID-19 vaccine.

The rearrangement uses TRBV7-9 and TRBJ1-2; D is unclear. CDR1 is SEHNR, CDR2 FQNEAQ, per germline (reference sequence). CDR3 length equals 16 residues. Between the trimmed V and J ends, which lost 4 bases and 5 bases, there was a span of 20 bases. In nucleotides, the CDR3 is TGTGCCAGCAGCTCCGATTCACGGTCTTCGGGATATGGCTACACCTTC. Translation gives CASSSDSRSSGYGYTF.

The CDR3 DNA reads as TGTGCTTCGGGGTGGGCAAGGAATGAGCAGTTCTTC. Its translation is CASGWARNEQFF. The chain uses TRBV19 and TRBJ2-1; TRBD2 is a possible D gene (5 bases). The CDR3 extends over 12 amino acids. Germline V gene data show CDR1 as LNHDA and CDR2 as SQIVND (reference sequence).

This sequence joins TRBV4-1 and TRBJ2-3; 7 positions agree with TRBD1. There are 17 residues in the CDR3. CDR1 and CDR2 from the germline V gene are MGHRA and YSYEKL. After removal of 2 bases from V and 2 bases from J, the junction contained 10 bases not matched to a gene. CDR3 DNA sequence: TGCGCCAGCAGCCAACCCCCAGGACAGGCGAACACAGATACGCAGTATTTT. Translated, it gives CASSQPPGQANTDTQYF.

The J gene is TRBJ1-5, the V gene TRBV2; D not certain. Germline CDR1 and CDR2: SNHLY and FYNNEI. Trimming shortened V by 1 base and J by 8 bases, and 3 bases separated the two germline ends. The CDR3 has 11 residues. CDR3 sequence (DNA): TGTGCCAGCAGTGAAGGGGAGCCCCAGCATTTT. It specifies CASSEGEPQHF.

This sequence joins TRBV19 and TRBJ2-7; tentatively, D is TRBD2 (5 bases). The CDR3 spans 14 residues. CDR1 LNHDA and CDR2 SQIVND come from the germline V gene (reference sequence). V was cut by 6 bases and J by 2 bases, with 14 bases left in between. CDR3 in amino acids: CASRREGSAYEQYF. CDR3 DNA sequence: TGTGCCAGTAGAAGAGAGGGATCAGCCTACGAGCAGTACTTC.

This clone was seen a single time. This rearrangement joins TRBV7-2 to TRBJ1-3; possible D gene TRBD1, 5 bases. Looked up from germline, CDR1 is SGHTA and CDR2 is FQGNSA. Trimming shortened V by 5 bases and J by 2 bases, and 10 bases separated the two germline ends. This CDR3 region has 14 residues. CDR3 amino acids: CASSVVRAGNTIYF. In nucleotides, the CDR3 is TGTGCCAGCAGCGTAGTCAGGGCTGGAAACACCATATATTTT. Drawing the rest from reference TRBV7-2 and TRBJ1-3, the complete variable domain is GAGVSQSPSNKVTEKGKDVELRCDPISGHTALYWYRQSLGQGLEFLIYFQGNSAPDKSGLPSDRFSAERTGGSVSTLTIQRTQQEDSAVYLCASSVVRAGNTIYFGEGSWLTVV.

V usage is TRBV7-9 and J usage is TRBJ1-6; D gene ambiguous. The germline V gene has CDR1 SEHNR and CDR2 FQNEAQ (reference sequence). Trimming shortened V by 2 bases and J by 9 bases, and 8 bases separated the two germline ends. CDR3 length: 13 residues. The CDR3 nucleotides read TGTGCCAGCAGCTTAAGCCGGATTTCACCCCTCCACTTT. Its protein product is CASSLSRISPLHF. Complete variable domain (other parts from reference TRBV7-9 and TRBJ1-6): DTGVSQNPRHKITKRGQNVTFRCDPISEHNRLYWYRQTLGQGPEFLTYFQNEAQLEKSRLLSDRFSAERPKGSFSTLEIQRTEQGDSAMYLCASSLSRISPLHFGNGTRLTVT.

J is TRBJ1-1 and V is TRBV6-4, with D unresolved. The CDR3 is 13 amino acids. V dropped 4 bases and J dropped 1 base, with 7 bases sitting between them. CDR1 is MRHNA and CDR2 is SNTAGT in the germline V gene. The CDR3 DNA reads as TGTGCCAGCAGTGCGGAGGGGAACACTGAAGCTTTCTTT. Translation gives CASSAEGNTEAFF.

V and J are TRBV7-6 and TRBJ1-3; no reliable D call. V was shortened by 6 bases and J by 2 bases, with 8 bases between the two germline ends. CDR3 length: 13 residues. Germline lookup yields CDR1 SGHVS and CDR2 FNYEAQ. Written as DNA, the CDR3 is TGTGCCAGCAGTCCAGGTGCTGGAAACACCATATATTTT. It translates to CASSPGAGNTIYF.

This clone came up a few times. In DNA, the CDR3 is TGTGCCAGCAGCTTAGACAGGGGGTTAACTAATGAAAAACTGTTTTTT. It yields the protein CASSLDRGLTNEKLFF. The V call is TRBV7-9, the J call TRBJ1-4, with TRBD1 identical over 8 bases. This CDR3 has 16 residues. The germline CDR1 and CDR2 sequences are SEHNR and FQNEAQ (reference sequence). The V gene end was trimmed by 1 base and the J gene end by 1 base; junction bases not matched to a gene: 2. The full variable domain, in which reference TRBV7-9 and TRBJ1-4 provide the parts outside the CDR3, is DTGVSQNPRHKITKRGQNVTFRCDPISEHNRLYWYRQTLGQGPEFLTYFQNEAQLEKSRLLSDRFSAERPKGSFSTLEIQRTEQGDSAMYLCASSLDRGLTNEKLFFGSGTQLSVL.

The chain employs TRBV6-5 and TRBJ1-6, with TRBD1 identical over 7 bases. Germline values: CDR1 MNHEY, CDR2 SVGAGI. The CDR3 contains 14 residues. The V gene end was trimmed by 6 bases and the J gene end by 8 bases; junction bases not matched to a gene: 7. Here the CDR3 reads CASRRQGRDSPLHF. The CDR3 DNA reads as TGTGCCAGCAGGCGACAGGGCCGAGATTCACCCCTCCACTTT.

The chain combines TRBV9 with TRBJ1-2; 9 nucleotides line up with TRBD1. The CDR3 runs 16 residues. From germline, CDR1 is SGDLS and CDR2 YYNGEE. V was clipped by 0 bases and J by 6 bases; unmatched bases: 9. The CDR3 region is CASSVGGRGQGDGYTF. CDR3 nucleotide sequence: TGTGCCAGCAGCGTAGGTGGGAGGGGACAGGGTGATGGCTACACCTTC.

The rearrangement joins TRBV27 to TRBJ1-2; D might be TRBD1 (6 bases). The CDR3 sequence is 15 residues long. CDR1 and CDR2 from the germline V gene are MNHEY and SMNVEV (reference sequence). The V end was cut by 4 bases, the J end by 0 bases, with 12 bases between. This CDR3 reads CASSSLQGPNYGYTF. The CDR3 DNA is TGTGCCAGCAGTTCTCTCCAGGGGCCTAACTATGGCTACACCTTC.

The chain recombines TRBV7-2 with TRBJ2-3; 14 bases agree with TRBD2. Germline V gene sequence: CDR1 SGHTA, CDR2 FQGNSA. J gave up 2 bases and V 5 bases, and 3 bases lay outside the gene matches. The CDR3 spans 16 residues. CDR3 sequence reads: CASSLTSGGATDTQYF. Written as DNA, the CDR3 is TGTGCCAGCAGCCTGACTAGCGGGGGGGCCACAGATACGCAGTATTTT.

This clone is a singleton in its sample. The rearrangement links TRBV7-9 to TRBJ2-1; 12 positions match TRBD2. This CDR3 is built from 16 residues. V was pared by 2 bases and J by 6 bases, with 5 bases of the junction left unmatched. Per the germline V gene, CDR1 is SEHNR and CDR2 is FQNEAQ (reference sequence). The CDR3 loop is CASSLTRTSGANEQFF. The CDR3 DNA follows: TGTGCCAGCAGCTTAACGAGGACTAGCGGGGCCAATGAGCAGTTCTTC.

The genes are TRBV9 and TRBJ1-5, with no clear D. V lost 0 bases and J 0 bases, leaving 4 bases between the germline ends. The germline gives CDR1 SGDLS, CDR2 YYNGEE. CDR3 length equals 14 residues. The DNA of the CDR3 is TGTGCCAGCAGCGTAGACTATAGCAATCAGCCCCAGCATTTT. Its protein is CASSVDYSNQPQHF.

V is TRBV7-8 and J is TRBJ2-7; D is undetermined. The CDR3 contains 14 residues. Trimming removed 1 base at V and 5 bases at J, with 12 bases between. The germline V gene has CDR1 SGHVS and CDR2 FQNEAQ. The CDR3 sequence: CASSLGGRKNEQYF. CDR3 DNA sequence: TGTGCCAGCAGCTTAGGGGGAAGGAAGAACGAGCAGTACTTC.

The V call is TRBV6-5, the J call TRBJ1-2, with 7 bases aligning to TRBD1. V was pared by 7 bases and J by 0 bases, with 5 bases of the junction left unmatched. Germline CDR1 reads MNHEY; CDR2 reads SVGAGI. The CDR3 covers 14 residues. CDR3 protein: CASKRTGPNYGYTF. The CDR3 DNA follows: TGTGCCAGCAAAAGGACAGGACCTAACTATGGCTACACCTTC.

The gene calls are TRBV6-5 and TRBJ1-2; 7 bases match TRBD1. The germline CDR1 and CDR2 sequences are MNHEY and SVGAGI. The CDR3 has 13 amino acids. V was pared by 7 bases and J by 3 bases, with 5 bases of the junction left unmatched. This CDR3 is CASTRGQYYGYTF. CDR3 nucleotide sequence: TGTGCCAGCACCAGGGGACAGTACTATGGCTACACCTTC.

The chain uses TRBV2 and TRBJ1-2; TRBD1 is a possible D gene (5 bases). Trimming took 6 bases from V and 6 from J, leaving 17 bases between them. CDR3 length: 14 amino acids. The germline V gene encodes CDR1 SNHLY and CDR2 FYNNEI. CDR3 bases: TGTGCCAGCAGCCCGCAAGAGGCAGGGAATGGCTACACCTTC. This encodes CASSPQEAGNGYTF.

This chain links TRBV19 with TRBJ2-5; the match to TRBD2 covers 9 bases. After removal of 3 bases from V and 2 bases from J, the junction contained 4 bases not matched to a gene. The CDR3 runs 15 residues. CDR1 LNHDA and CDR2 SQIVND come from the germline V gene (reference sequence). The CDR3 loop reads CASSISGGTQETQYF. The CDR3 DNA sequence: TGTGCCAGTAGTATCAGCGGGGGGACTCAAGAGACCCAGTACTTC.

This chain joins TRBV6-5 and TRBJ1-2; D gene unclear. Trimming removed 4 bases at V and 6 bases at J, with 6 bases between. The germline V gene has CDR1 MNHEY and CDR2 SVGAGI. The CDR3 consists of 11 residues. The CDR3 loop reads CASSLGNGYTF. The CDR3 nucleotides read TGTGCCAGCAGTTTAGGGAATGGCTACACCTTC.

The chain employs TRBV10-1 and TRBJ2-6; TRBD1 agrees at 7 bases. Germline CDR1 and CDR2: WNHNN and SYGVQD (reference sequence). Trimming at V came to 7 bases and at J to 0 bases, leaving 6 bases not matched to a gene. The CDR3 totals 16 residues. In DNA, the CDR3 is TGCGCCAGCAAGGCCAGGGGGTTCTCTGGGGCCAACGTCCTGACTTTC. Translation: CASKARGFSGANVLTF.